Listed below are T cell receptor beta chains from one sample, sequenced in a study of control samples from healthy donors and cancer patients. The repertoire was sequenced with immunoSEQ multiplex PCR; TCRdb's copy has only in-frame clones and lacks some. The data contain roughly 120,000 clones, approximately 90% of them seen just once; the ten biggest clones take up about 7.2%. The sequenced sample consisted of blood. The receptors were gathered from a woman younger than 35 in good health. Both conserved end residues are part of each CDR3. The D gene is left open where the match is weak. Only part of the rows carry a size: once, few, many, or a class if the clone is expanded.

14	NA	TRBV28	TRBJ1-3	NA	TGTGCCAGCCAGGACAGCCTCTCTGGAAACACCATATATTTT	CASQDSLSGNTIYF
14	NA	TRBV30	TRBJ2-1	NA	TGTGCCTGGAGTCCACGAGCTGCCTACAATGAGCAGTTCTTC	CAWSPRAAYNEQFF
12	NA	TRBV18	TRBJ2-7	NA	TGTGCCAGCTCACCTCCATCCTACGAGCAGTACTTC	CASSPPSYEQYF
14	NA	TRBV5-8	TRBJ1-6	NA	TGTGCCAGCAGCTTACTGACGTCGAATTCACCCCTCCACTTT	CASSLLTSNSPLHF
18	NA	TRBV5-1	TRBJ1-4	NA	TGCGCCAGCAGCTTTTATGGGGGCGGTCCAGGGGCTAATGAAAAACTGTTTTTT	CASSFYGGGPGANEKLFF
16	NA	TRBV24-1	TRBJ2-5	NA	TGTGCCACCAGTAAAGGACGCTCCCGGGGGCAAGAGACCCAGTACTTC	CATSKGRSRGQETQYF
14	NA	TRBV7-8	TRBJ1-2	TRBD1	TGTGCCAGCAGCTCACAAGGACAGGGCTATGGCTACACCTTC	CASSSQGQGYGYTF
17	NA	TRBV28	TRBJ2-7	TRBD2	TGTGCCAGCAGTTTTCCCTCACTAGCGGGAGGTTCCTACGAGCAGTACTTC	CASSFPSLAGGSYEQYF
15	NA	TRBV9	TRBJ2-1	TRBD2	TGTGCCAGCAGCAGCGGACTAGCGGGGTACAATGAGCAGTTCTTC	CASSSGLAGYNEQFF
13	NA	TRBV4-3	TRBJ2-1	NA	TGCGCCAGCAGTCACGAGGGTTCCGATGAGCAGTTCTTC	CASSHEGSDEQFF
13	NA	TRBV2	TRBJ1-4	NA	TGTGCCAGCACGTTGGCAGGGGCTGAAAAACTGTTTTTT	CASTLAGAEKLFF
16	NA	TRBV2	TRBJ2-5	NA	TGTGCCAGCAGAGACGGACGGGGCGGGTCAGGAGAGACCCAGTACTTC	CASRDGRGGSGETQYF
15	NA	TRBV18	TRBJ2-1	NA	TGTGCCAGCTCACCCGATAGCAGCTCCTACAATGAGCAGTTCTTC	CASSPDSSSYNEQFF
12	NA	TRBV5-4	TRBJ1-1	NA	TGTGCCAGCAGCCAGGTCCAAGGGCAGGCATATTTT	CASSQVQGQAYF
15	NA	TRBV19	TRBJ1-5	NA	TGTGCCAGTAGTATAAGGGGGGCGAGAAATCAGCCCCAGCATTTT	CASSIRGARNQPQHF
15	NA	TRBV28	TRBJ2-3	NA	TGTGCCAGCAGGACCGGGACAAGAGACACAGATACGCAGTATTTT	CASRTGTRDTDTQYF
16	once	TRBV7-2	TRBJ1-2	NA	TGTGCCAGCAGCCGCACCACTCCGGGTTCTAACTATGGCTACACCTTC	CASSRTTPGSNYGYTF
14	NA	TRBV7-9	TRBJ2-3	NA	TGTGCCAGCACTTCCCTGAGGGGCACAGATACGCAGTATTTT	CASTSLRGTDTQYF